These T cell receptor beta chains were read from a single sample in a study of identical twins. From the 5' RACE reads, TCRdb called clonotypes with MiXCR, one entry per CDR3 protein. The sample consists of approximately 680,000 distinct CDR3 sequences, 7.1% of them appearing once. This sample was shared with a second study, whose subject was yellow fever vaccine responses in identical twins.

Sequencing was carried out using PBMCs. The receptors here all came from a woman under 30 in good health. The CDR3 runs from the conserved cysteine through the conserved F or W. The D gene is left open where the match is weak. Clone size is shown for a subset of rows, as once, few, many or a class of expanded clone.

TRBJ1-2	many	TRBV29-1	TRBD1	TGCAGCGTTGAACAGGGGGCTGGTGGCTACACCTTC	CSVEQGAGGYTF
TRBJ2-1	once	TRBV7-9	NA	TGTGCCAGCAGCTTCGGCGGGACAGCGGTCCCCAATGAGCAGTTCTTC	CASSFGGTAVPNEQFF
TRBJ2-7	NA	TRBV6-5	TRBD2	TGTGCCAGCAGTTACCCGGCGGGGGGTAGCTACGAGCAGTACTTC	CASSYPAGGSYEQYF
TRBJ2-5	NA	TRBV5-5	TRBD2	TGTGCCAGCAGCCTGAAGGGGAGGGTTTTGGAGACCCAGTACTTC	CASSLKGRVLETQYF
TRBJ2-3	many	TRBV20-1	TRBD2	TGCAGTGCTCCCATCCTAACTAGCGGCACAGATACGCAGTATTTT	CSAPILTSGTDTQYF
TRBJ2-5	few	TRBV24-1	NA	TGTGCCACCAGCAACAGTGTCCTTTCGAAAGAGACCCAGTACTTC	CATSNSVLSKETQYF
TRBJ2-4	few	TRBV4-2	NA	TGTGCCAGCAGCCAAGATCTTGTCAGGGGACAAAACATTCAGTACTTC	CASSQDLVRGQNIQYF
TRBJ2-1	NA	TRBV12-3/TRBV12-4	NA	TGTGCCAGCAGTCTCCAAGGGACCAACTCCTACAATGAGCAGTTCTTC	CASSLQGTNSYNEQFF
TRBJ2-7	NA	TRBV28	NA	TGTGCCAGCAGTGCTGGGAGAAACAGTAAATACGAGCAGTACTTC	CASSAGRNSKYEQYF
TRBJ1-5	many	TRBV12-3/TRBV12-4	NA	TGTGCCAGCAGTTTATTACCAGGGAGCAATCAGCCCCAGCATTTT	CASSLLPGSNQPQHF
TRBJ1-1	NA	TRBV20-1	NA	TGCAGTGCCAGTACAGGGTGGGGCACTGAAGCTTTCTTT	CSASTGWGTEAFF
TRBJ2-3	many	TRBV5-1	NA	TGCGCCAGCAGCCCCCAAGGAGGATTCACAGATACGCAGTATTTT	CASSPQGGFTDTQYF
TRBJ2-1	many	TRBV12-3/TRBV12-4	NA	TGTGCCAGCAGGAGGGGCAATGAGCAGTTCTTC	CASRRGNEQFF
TRBJ2-1	few	TRBV5-1	TRBD1	TGCGCCAGCAGCTTGCTTGGCGACAGGGATCTTGAGCAGTTCTTC	CASSLLGDRDLEQFF
TRBJ2-1	few	TRBV24-1	NA	TGTGCCACCAGTGATTCTTGGACAGAATACAATGAGCAGTTCTTC	CATSDSWTEYNEQFF
TRBJ2-2	NA	TRBV2	NA	TGTGCCAGCAGTGAAGTAGGGGAGCTGTTTTTT	CASSEVGELFF
TRBJ2-1	few	TRBV18	NA	TGTGCCAGCTCCCCACCAGGGCTGGATTACAATGAGCAGTTCTTC	CASSPPGLDYNEQFF
TRBJ2-2	many	TRBV5-1	NA	TGCGCCAGCAGCTGGGATAGTGTCCTAACCGGGGAGCTGTTTTTT	CASSWDSVLTGELFF
TRBJ2-1	few	TRBV28	TRBD2	TGTGCCAGCACCAGCCTAGCGGGAGGGCCCTGGTTCTTC	CASTSLAGGPWFF
TRBJ1-2	many	TRBV10-3	NA	TGTGCCATCAGTGAAAGCTATGGCTACACCTTC	CAISESYGYTF